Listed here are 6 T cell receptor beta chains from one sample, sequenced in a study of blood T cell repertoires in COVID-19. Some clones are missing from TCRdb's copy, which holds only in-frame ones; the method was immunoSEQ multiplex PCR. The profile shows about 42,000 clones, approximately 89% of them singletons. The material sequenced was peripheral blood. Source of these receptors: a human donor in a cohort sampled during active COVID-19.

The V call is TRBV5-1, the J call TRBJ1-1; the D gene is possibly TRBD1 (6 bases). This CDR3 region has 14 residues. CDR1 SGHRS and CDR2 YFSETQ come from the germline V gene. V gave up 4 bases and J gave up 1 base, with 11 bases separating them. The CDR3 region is CASSPGHQNTEAFF. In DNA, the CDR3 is TGCGCCAGCAGCCCGGGACACCAGAACACTGAAGCTTTCTTT.

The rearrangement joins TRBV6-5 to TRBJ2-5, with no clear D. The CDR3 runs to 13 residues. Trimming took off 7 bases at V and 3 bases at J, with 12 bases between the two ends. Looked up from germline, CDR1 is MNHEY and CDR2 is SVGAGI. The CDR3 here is CASTVAVEETQYF. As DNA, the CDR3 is TGTGCCAGCACCGTTGCGGTGGAAGAGACCCAGTACTTC.

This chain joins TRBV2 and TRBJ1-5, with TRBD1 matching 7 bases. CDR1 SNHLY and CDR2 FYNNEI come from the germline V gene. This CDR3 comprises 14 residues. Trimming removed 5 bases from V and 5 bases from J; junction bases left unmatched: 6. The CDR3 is CASSLQGKDQPQHF. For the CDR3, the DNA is TGTGCCAGCAGTTTACAGGGGAAGGATCAGCCCCAGCATTTT.

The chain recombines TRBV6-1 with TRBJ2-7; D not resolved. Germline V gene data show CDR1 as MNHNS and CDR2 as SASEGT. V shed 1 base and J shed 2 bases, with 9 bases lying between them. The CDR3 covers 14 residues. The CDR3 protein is CASSEVARTYEQYF. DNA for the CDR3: TGTGCCAGCAGTGAAGTCGCCAGAACCTACGAGCAGTACTTC.

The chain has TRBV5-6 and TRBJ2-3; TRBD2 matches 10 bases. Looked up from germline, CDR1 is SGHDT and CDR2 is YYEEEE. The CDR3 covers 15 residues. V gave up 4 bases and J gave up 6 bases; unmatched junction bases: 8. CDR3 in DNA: TGTGCCAGCAGCCCTCTAGCGGGGGAAACCGATACGCAGTATTTT. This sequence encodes CASSPLAGETDTQYF.

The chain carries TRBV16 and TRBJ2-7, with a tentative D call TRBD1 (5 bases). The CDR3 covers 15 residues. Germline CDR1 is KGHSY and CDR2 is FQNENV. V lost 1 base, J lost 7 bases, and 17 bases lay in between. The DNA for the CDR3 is TGTGCCAGCAGCCAATTTGCGGACACCACTGGGGAGCAGTACTTC. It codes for CASSQFADTTGEQYF.